This T cell receptor (beta chain) was recorded in a study of T-cell reconstitution after alpha-beta-depleted transplantation in children (dated by TCRdb to the mid-2010s). Study-level background: Using TCR repertoire profiling, the study followed T-cell immune reconstitution in a quantitative way in children after TCRalphabeta/CD19-depleted allogeneic hematopoietic cell transplantation.

The CDR3 has 15 amino acids, counting the end cysteine and phenylalanine. CDR3 DNA is the only sequence kept; it has 45 bases, read in frame from the first base. V and J lose 1 base and 3 bases, and a span of 10 bases separates them. CDR1 and CDR2 are read off the germline V gene as SGHRS and YFSETQ. As concerns this clonotype: This receptor's antigen is unknown. Base qualities are not provided; no much larger clone lies one nucleotide away.

The protocol used for the library was PCR. The sequencer was an Illumina HiSeq 2500. TCR libraries were prepared with molecular barcoding, using unique molecular identifiers to normalize TCRbeta repertoire quantification. Using fastp at Q25 and MiXCR, TCRdb reprocessed the public reads and kept productive beta chains. Identical CDR3 protein sequences are pooled into one entry, listed with their most common genes and DNA. The sample table shows about 360,000 distinct CDR3 sequences, and more than 10% are seen once. The ten largest make up 4.3% of the sample. The receptor was derived from a human donor who donated a stem cell graft to a child with Fanconi anemia. The chain is assembled from TRBV5-1 and TRBJ1-4; too little of a D gene remains to name it. The sequences come from PBMCs, collected from the stem cell graft. The CDR3 protein sequence reads: CASSLNRVPNEKLFF. The nucleotide sequence reads TGCGCCAGCAGCTTGAACCGAGTCCCTAATGAAAAACTGTTTTTT.